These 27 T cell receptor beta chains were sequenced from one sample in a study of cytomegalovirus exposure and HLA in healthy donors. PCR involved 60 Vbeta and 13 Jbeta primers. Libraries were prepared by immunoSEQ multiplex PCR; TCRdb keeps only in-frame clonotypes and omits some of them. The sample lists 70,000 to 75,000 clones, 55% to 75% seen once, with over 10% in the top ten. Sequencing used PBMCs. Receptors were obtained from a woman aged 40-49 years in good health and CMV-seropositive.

Here the CDR3 DNA reads TGTGCCAGCAGCTTAATTCGGGATTCACCCCTCCACTTT. The encoded protein is CASSLIRDSPLHF. The V call is TRBV7-9, the J call TRBJ1-6; D is uncertain. V was trimmed by 2 bases and J by 8 bases, leaving 7 bases between them. CDR3 length equals 13 residues. In germline, CDR1 is SEHNR, CDR2 FQNEAQ (reference sequence).

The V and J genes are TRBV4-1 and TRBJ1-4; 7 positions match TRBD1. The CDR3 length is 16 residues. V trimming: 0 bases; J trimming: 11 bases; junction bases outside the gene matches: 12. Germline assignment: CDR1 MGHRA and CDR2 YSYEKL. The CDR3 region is CASSQDTAGGAEKLFF. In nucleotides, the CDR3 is TGCGCCAGCAGCCAAGATACGGCAGGGGGAGCGGAGAAACTGTTTTTT.

CDR3 sequence (DNA): TGTGCCAGCAGCCAAGAGATCTCCGGTCTAGCTCGAGAGCAGTACTTC. This gives the protein CASSQEISGLAREQYF. The chain uses TRBV4-2 and TRBJ2-7; D may be TRBD2 (5 bases). Trimming left V 0 bases short and J 7 bases short, with 19 bases between. CDR1 LGHNA and CDR2 YNFKEQ come from the germline V gene. The CDR3 sequence is 16 residues long.

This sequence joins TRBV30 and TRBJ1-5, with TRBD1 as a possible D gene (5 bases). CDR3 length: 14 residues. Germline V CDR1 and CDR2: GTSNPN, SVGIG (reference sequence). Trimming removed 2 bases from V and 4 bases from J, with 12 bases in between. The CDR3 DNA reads TGTGCCTGGAGTCCGGGGGTGGGGAATCAGCCCCAGCATTTT. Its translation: CAWSPGVGNQPQHF.

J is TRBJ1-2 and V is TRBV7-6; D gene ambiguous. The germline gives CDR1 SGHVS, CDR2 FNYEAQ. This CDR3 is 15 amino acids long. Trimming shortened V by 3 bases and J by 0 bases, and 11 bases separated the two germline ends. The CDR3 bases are TGTGCCAGCAGCTTGATGGCTGACTCTAACTATGGCTACACCTTC. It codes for CASSLMADSNYGYTF.

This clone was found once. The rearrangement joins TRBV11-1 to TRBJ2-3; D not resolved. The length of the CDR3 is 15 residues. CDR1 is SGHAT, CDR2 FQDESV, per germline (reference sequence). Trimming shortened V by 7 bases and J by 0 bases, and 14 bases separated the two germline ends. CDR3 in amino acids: CASNSGGESTDTQYF. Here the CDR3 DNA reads TGTGCCAGCAACTCCGGTGGAGAGAGCACAGATACGCAGTATTTT.

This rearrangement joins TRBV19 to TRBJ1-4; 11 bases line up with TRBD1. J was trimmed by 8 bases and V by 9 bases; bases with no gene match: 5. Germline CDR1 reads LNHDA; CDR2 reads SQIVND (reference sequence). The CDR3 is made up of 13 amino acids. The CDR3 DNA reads TGTGCCAGCGGAGGGACAGGGGGGGAAAAACTGTTTTTT. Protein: CASGGTGGEKLFF. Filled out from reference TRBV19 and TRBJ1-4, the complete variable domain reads DGGITQSPKYLFRKEGQNVTLSCEQNLNHDAMYWYRQDPGQGLRLIYYSQIVNDFQKGDIAEGYSVSREKKESFPLTVTSAQKNPTAFYLCASGGTGGEKLFFGSGTQLSVL.

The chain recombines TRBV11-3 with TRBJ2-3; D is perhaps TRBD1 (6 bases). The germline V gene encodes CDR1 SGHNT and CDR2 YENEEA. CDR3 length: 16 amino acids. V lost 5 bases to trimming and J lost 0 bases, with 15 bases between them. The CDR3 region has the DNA TGTGCCAGCAGCCATAGGGGGTCACCAAGCACAGATACGCAGTATTTT. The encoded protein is CASSHRGSPSTDTQYF.

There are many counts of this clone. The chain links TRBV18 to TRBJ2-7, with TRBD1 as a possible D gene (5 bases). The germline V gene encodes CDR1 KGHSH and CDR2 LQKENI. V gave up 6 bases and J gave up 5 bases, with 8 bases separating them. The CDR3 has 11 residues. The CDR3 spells CASSQGDEQYF. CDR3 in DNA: TGTGCCAGCTCCCAGGGCGACGAGCAGTACTTC.

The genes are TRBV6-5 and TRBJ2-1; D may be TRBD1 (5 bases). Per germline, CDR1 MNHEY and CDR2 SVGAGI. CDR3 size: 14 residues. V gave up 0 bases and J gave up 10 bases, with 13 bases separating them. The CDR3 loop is CASSYSDTSGEQFF. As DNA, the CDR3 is TGTGCCAGCAGTTACTCGGACACCTCGGGCGAGCAGTTCTTC.

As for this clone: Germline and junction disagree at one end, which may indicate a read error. CDR3 residues: CSSSLDQGFVPEAFF. The DNA for the CDR3 is TGTTCCAGCAGCTTAGATCAGGGGTTTGTCCCTGAAGCTTTCTTT. This chain connects TRBV7-9 to TRBJ1-1, with a tentative D call TRBD1 (6 bases). This CDR3 has 15 amino acids. Per germline, CDR1 SEHNR and CDR2 FQNEAQ (reference sequence).

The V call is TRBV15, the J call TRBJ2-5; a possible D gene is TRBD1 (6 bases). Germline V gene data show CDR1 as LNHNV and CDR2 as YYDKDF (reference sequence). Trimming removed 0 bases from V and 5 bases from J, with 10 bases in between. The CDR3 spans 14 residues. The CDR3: CATSRDLGGETQYF. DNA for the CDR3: TGTGCCACCAGCAGAGATCTTGGGGGCGAGACCCAGTACTTC.

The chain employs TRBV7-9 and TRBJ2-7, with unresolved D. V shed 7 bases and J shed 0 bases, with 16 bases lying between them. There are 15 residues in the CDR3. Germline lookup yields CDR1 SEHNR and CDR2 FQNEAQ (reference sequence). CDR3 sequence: CASNMVGALSYEQYF. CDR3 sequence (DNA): TGTGCCAGCAACATGGTTGGAGCCCTCTCCTACGAGCAGTACTTC. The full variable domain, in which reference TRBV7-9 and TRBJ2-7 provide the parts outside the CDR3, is DTGVSQNPRHKITKRGQNVTFRCDPISEHNRLYWYRQTLGQGPEFLTYFQNEAQLEKSRLLSDRFSAERPKGSFSTLEIQRTEQGDSAMYLCASNMVGALSYEQYFGPGTRLTVT.

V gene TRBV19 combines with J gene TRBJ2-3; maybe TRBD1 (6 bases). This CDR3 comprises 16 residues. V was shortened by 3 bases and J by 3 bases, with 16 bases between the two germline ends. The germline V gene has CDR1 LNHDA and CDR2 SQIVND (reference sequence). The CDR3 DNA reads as TGTGCCAGTAGTATGGGGGCCGGGGACCCGACAGATACGCAGTATTTT. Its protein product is CASSMGAGDPTDTQYF.

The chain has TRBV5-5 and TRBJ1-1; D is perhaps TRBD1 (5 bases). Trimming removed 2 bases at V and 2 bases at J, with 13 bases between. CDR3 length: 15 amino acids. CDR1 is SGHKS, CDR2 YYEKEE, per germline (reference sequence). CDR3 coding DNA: TGTGCCAGCAGCTTCGACGGGGGGAGAAACACTGAAGCTTTCTTT. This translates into CASSFDGGRNTEAFF. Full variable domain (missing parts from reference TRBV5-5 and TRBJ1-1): DAGVTQSPTHLIKTRGQQVTLRCSPISGHKSVSWYQQVLGQGPQFIFQYYEKEERGRGNFPDRFSARQFPNYSSELNVNALLLGDSALYLCASSFDGGRNTEAFFGQGTRLTVV.

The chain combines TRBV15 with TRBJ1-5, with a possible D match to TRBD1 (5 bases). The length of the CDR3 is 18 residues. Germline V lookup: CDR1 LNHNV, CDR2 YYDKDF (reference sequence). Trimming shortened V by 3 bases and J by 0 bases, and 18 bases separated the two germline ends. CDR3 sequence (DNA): TGTGCCACCAGCAGCCCAGGGTCGACGTGGGTTAGCAATCAGCCCCAGCATTTT. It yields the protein CATSSPGSTWVSNQPQHF.

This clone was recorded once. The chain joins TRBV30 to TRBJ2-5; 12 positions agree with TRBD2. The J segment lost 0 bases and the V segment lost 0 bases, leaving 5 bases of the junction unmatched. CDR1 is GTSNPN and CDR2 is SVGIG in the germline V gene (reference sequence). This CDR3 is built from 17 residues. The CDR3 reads CAWSVGLAGGYQETQYF. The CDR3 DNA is TGTGCCTGGAGTGTAGGGCTAGCGGGGGGGTACCAAGAGACCCAGTACTTC.

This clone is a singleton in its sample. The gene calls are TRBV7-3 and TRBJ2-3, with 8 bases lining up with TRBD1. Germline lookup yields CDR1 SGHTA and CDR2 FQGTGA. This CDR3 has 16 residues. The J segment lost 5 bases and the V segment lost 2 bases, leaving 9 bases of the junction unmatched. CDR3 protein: CASSLLGQGSQDTQYF. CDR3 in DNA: TGTGCCAGCAGCTTATTAGGACAGGGAAGTCAAGATACGCAGTATTTT.

CDR3 in DNA: TGCGCCAGCAGCTCCACAGGGGGCGTTGAGACTGAAGCTTTCTTT. It specifies CASSSTGGVETEAFF. This chain joins TRBV5-1 and TRBJ1-1, with 9 bases that match TRBD1. The J segment lost 5 bases and the V segment lost 3 bases, leaving 8 bases of the junction unmatched. Germline V gives CDR1 SGHRS, CDR2 YFSETQ. The CDR3 is 15 residues long.

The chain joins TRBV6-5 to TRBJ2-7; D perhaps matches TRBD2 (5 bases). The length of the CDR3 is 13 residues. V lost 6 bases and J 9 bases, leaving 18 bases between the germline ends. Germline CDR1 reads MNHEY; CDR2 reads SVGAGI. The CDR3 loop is CASSLGLGNRQYF. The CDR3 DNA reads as TGTGCCAGCAGCCTCGGGCTCGGGAATCGGCAGTACTTC.

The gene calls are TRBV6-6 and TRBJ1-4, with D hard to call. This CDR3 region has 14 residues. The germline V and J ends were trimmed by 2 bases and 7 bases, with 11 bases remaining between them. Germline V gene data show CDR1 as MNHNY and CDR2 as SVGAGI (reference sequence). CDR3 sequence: CASSYARDSEKLFF. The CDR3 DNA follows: TGTGCCAGCAGTTACGCCCGCGATAGTGAAAAACTGTTTTTT.

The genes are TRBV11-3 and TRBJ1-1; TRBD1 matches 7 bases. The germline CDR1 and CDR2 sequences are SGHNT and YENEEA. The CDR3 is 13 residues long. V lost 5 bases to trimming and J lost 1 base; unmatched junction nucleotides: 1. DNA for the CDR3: TGTGCCAGCAGCCGGACAGGGAACACTGAAGCTTTCTTT. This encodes CASSRTGNTEAFF.

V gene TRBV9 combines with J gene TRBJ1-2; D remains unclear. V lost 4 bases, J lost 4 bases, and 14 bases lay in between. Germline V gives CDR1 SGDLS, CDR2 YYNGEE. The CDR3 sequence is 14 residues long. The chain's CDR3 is CASSLDQAGYGYTF. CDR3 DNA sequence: TGTGCCAGCAGCCTCGACCAGGCGGGCTATGGCTACACCTTC.

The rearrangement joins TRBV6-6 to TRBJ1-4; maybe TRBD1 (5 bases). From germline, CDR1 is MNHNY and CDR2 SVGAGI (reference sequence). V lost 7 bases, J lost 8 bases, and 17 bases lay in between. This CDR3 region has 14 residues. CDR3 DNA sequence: TGTGCCAGCATCGCCCAGGGATTCAACGAAAAACTGTTTTTT. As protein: CASIAQGFNEKLFF.

CDR3 amino acids: CASSIDLGTGGLVGGYTF. In DNA form, the CDR3 reads TGTGCCAGTAGTATAGATCTCGGGACAGGGGGTTTAGTAGGTGGCTACACCTTC. The chain has TRBV19 and TRBJ1-2; 11 bases are shared with TRBD1. Trimming took 0 bases from V and 7 from J; bases not matched to a gene: 13. CDR3 length: 18 amino acids. The V gene's germline CDR1 is LNHDA and CDR2 SQIVND (reference sequence).

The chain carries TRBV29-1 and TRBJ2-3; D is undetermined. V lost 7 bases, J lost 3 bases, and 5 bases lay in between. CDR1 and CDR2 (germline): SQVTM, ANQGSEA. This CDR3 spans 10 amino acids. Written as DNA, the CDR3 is TGCAGCGCAGGAACAGATACGCAGTATTTT. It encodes CSAGTDTQYF.

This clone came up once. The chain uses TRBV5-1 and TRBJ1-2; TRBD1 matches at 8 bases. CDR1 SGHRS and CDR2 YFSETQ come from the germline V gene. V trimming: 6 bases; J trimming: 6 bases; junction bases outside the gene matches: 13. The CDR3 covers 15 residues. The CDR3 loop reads CASTPTGDQGDGYTF. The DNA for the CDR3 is TGCGCCAGCACCCCGACAGGGGATCAGGGTGATGGCTACACCTTC.